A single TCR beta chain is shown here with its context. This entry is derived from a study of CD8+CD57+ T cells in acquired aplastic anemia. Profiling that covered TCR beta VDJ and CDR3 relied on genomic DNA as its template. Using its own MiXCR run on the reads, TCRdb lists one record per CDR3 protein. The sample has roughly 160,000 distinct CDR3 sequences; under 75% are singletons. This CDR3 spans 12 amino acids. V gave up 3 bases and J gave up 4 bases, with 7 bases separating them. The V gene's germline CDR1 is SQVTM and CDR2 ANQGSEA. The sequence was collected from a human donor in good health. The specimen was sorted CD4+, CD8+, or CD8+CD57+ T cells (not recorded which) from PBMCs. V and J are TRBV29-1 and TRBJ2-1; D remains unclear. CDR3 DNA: TGCAGCGTTGATGAACATTACAATGAGCAGTTCTTC. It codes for CSVDEHYNEQFF.